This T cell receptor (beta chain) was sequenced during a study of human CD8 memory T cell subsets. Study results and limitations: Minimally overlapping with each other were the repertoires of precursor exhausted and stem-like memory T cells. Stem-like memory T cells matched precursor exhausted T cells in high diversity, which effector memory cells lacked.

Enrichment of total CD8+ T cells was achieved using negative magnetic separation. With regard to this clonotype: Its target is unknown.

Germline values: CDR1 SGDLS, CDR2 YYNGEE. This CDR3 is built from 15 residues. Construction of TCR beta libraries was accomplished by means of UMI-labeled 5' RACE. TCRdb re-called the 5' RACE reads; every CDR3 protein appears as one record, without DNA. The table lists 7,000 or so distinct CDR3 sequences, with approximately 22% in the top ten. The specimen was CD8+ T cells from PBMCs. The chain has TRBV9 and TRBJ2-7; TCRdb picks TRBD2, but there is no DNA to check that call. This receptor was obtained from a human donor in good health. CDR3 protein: CASSSPTSGVHEQYF.